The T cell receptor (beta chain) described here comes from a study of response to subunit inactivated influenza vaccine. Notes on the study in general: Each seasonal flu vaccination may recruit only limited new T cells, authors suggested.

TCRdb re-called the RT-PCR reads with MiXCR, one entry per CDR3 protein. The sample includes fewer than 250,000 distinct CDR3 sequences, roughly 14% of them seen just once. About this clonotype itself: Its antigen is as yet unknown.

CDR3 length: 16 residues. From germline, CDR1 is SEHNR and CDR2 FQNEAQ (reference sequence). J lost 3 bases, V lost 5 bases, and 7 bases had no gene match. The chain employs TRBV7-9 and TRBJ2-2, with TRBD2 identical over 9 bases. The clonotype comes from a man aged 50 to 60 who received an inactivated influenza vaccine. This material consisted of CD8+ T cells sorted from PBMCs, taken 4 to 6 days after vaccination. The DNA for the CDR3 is TGTGCCAGCAGCAGGACTAGCGCGCCGGACACCGGGGAGCTGTTTTTT. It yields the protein CASSRTSAPDTGELFF.